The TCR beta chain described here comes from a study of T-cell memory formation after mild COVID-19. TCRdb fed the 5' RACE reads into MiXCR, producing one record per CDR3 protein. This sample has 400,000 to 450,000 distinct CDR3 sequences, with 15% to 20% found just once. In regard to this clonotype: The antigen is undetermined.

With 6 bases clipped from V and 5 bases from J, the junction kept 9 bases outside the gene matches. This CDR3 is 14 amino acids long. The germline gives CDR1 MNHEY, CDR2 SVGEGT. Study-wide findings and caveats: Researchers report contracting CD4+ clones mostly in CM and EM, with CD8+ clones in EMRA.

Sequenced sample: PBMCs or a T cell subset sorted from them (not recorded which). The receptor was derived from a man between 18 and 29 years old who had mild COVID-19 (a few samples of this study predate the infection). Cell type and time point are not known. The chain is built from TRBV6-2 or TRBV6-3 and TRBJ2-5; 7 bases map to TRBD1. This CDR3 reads CASRGQIKIETQYF. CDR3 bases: TGTGCCAGCAGGGGACAGATAAAGATCGAGACCCAGTACTTC.